The TCR beta chain under discussion was sequenced for a study of blood T cells in healthy people across ages. The germline V gene has CDR1 DFQATT and CDR2 SNEGSKA (reference sequence). This CDR3 has 15 amino acids. V trimming: 6 bases; J trimming: 13 bases; junction bases outside the gene matches: 17. Primers used in a second PCR of about 7 to 12 cycles were a sample-barcoded 5' primer and a J-beta primer mix. Samples each returned at least 3 million CDR3-containing paired-end reads. One entry per CDR3 protein results from TCRdb running MiXCR on the 5' RACE reads. The table shows fewer than 2 million distinct CDR3 sequences, with about two fifths occurring only once. Total RNA was extracted at no less than 5 micrograms per sample. Study results and limitations: A strong correlation was seen between TCR beta diversity and naive T cell percentage.

This clonotype appeared a few times. The antigen is not known. V gene TRBV20-1 combines with J gene TRBJ2-4, with 11 bases that match TRBD2. The TCR sequence derives from a human donor in good health. Material: blood. The CDR3 bases are TGCAGTGCCCCACCCCCTAGCGGGGGGACCTTGGAGCAGTACTTC. It encodes CSAPPPSGGTLEQYF.